Presented here are 32 T cell receptor beta chains from one specimen sequenced in a study of control samples from healthy donors and cancer patients. Method: immunoSEQ multiplex PCR; TCRdb's copy keeps in-frame clones and lacks some. The sample consists of about 170,000 clones, around 95% of them appearing once. The source material was blood. Receptor source: a woman between 55 and 75 years old in good health.

A single count supports this clone. The junction does not match germline at one end; this may be a read error. J is TRBJ1-1 and V is TRBV6-5; D is perhaps TRBD1 (5 bases). Germline CDR1 MNHEY, CDR2 SVGAGI. The CDR3 totals 15 residues. CDR3 bases: TGTGTCAGCCATAGATTGGGGCCGACGAACACTGAAGCTTTCTTT. Its protein is CVSHRLGPTNTEAFF.

V gene TRBV11-2 combines with J gene TRBJ2-7; no firm D call. This CDR3 has 16 amino acids. V was clipped by 1 base and J by 3 bases, with 16 bases between them. CDR1 and CDR2 from the germline V gene are SGHAT and FQNNGV. CDR3 protein: CASSLALGTGLYEQYF. CDR3 nucleotide sequence: TGTGCCAGCAGCTTAGCCCTGGGCACGGGCCTCTACGAGCAGTACTTC.

This sequence joins TRBV7-2 and TRBJ1-6; 8 positions agree with TRBD1. The ends lost 1 base at V and 10 bases at J; junction bases unmatched: 6. In germline, CDR1 is SGHTA, CDR2 FQGNSA. There are 15 residues in the CDR3. This CDR3 is CASSLVGQGWSPLHF. The CDR3 DNA reads TGTGCCAGCAGCTTAGTTGGACAGGGATGGTCACCCCTCCACTTT.

This chain joins TRBV7-2 and TRBJ1-3; TRBD1 matches at 9 bases. With V trimmed by 6 bases and J by 3 bases, 3 bases remained unmatched. Looked up from germline, CDR1 is SGHTA and CDR2 is FQGNSA. The CDR3 has 14 amino acids. This chain's CDR3 is CASRTGGFGNTIYF. For the CDR3, the DNA is TGTGCCAGCAGGACAGGGGGATTTGGAAACACCATATATTTT.

The chain has TRBV6-6 and TRBJ2-7, with 9 nucleotides matching TRBD1. There are 15 residues in the CDR3. The trim removed 7 bases at V and 5 bases at J, leaving 12 bases unmatched. Looked up from germline, CDR1 is MNHNY and CDR2 is SVGAGI (reference sequence). The CDR3 loop reads CASKRTGTGLHEQYF. The CDR3 DNA is TGTGCCAGCAAGCGAACCGGGACAGGGCTCCACGAGCAGTACTTC.

This chain connects TRBV18 to TRBJ2-2, with TRBD1 matching over 8 bases. The CDR3 totals 16 residues. V was pared by 5 bases and J by 2 bases, with 7 bases of the junction left unmatched. CDR1 is KGHSH and CDR2 is LQKENI in the germline V gene. CDR3: CASSTGDRGNTGELFF. The CDR3 nucleotides are TGTGCCAGCTCAACCGGAGACAGGGGTAACACCGGGGAGCTGTTTTTT.

The count of this clone is one. The junction shows a germline mismatch at one end, possibly a read error. The chain employs TRBV19 and TRBJ2-1, with 15 positions matching TRBD2. The germline gives CDR1 LNHDA, CDR2 SQIVND (reference sequence). This CDR3 is built from 20 residues. This CDR3 is CASSPRGTSGGLTSNNEQFF. CDR3 sequence (DNA): TGTGCCAGTAGTCCGAGGGGGACTAGCGGGGGGCTAACCTCCAACAATGAGCAGTTCTTC.

This rearrangement joins TRBV6-6 to TRBJ1-1, with TRBD1 matching 7 bases. Germline assignment: CDR1 MNHNY and CDR2 SVGAGI (reference sequence). This CDR3 is 14 amino acids long. Trimming took 7 bases from V and 0 from J; bases not matched to a gene: 5. CDR3 sequence: CASKTGILNTEAFF. CDR3 in DNA: TGTGCCAGCAAGACAGGGATCTTGAACACTGAAGCTTTCTTT.

V gene TRBV25-1 combines with J gene TRBJ1-2; D is undetermined. CDR1 is MGHDK, CDR2 SYGVNS, per germline. The V gene lost 2 bases and the J gene lost 5 bases, with 9 bases spanning the gap. The CDR3 spans 13 residues. CDR3: CASSEPGLYGYTF. CDR3 nucleotide sequence: TGTGCCAGCAGTGAACCCGGACTTTATGGCTACACCTTC.

The chain carries TRBV19 and TRBJ2-1; 10 positions match TRBD2. The CDR3 length is 15 residues. Germline trimming cut 3 bases from V and 4 bases from J; bases unmatched to any gene: 3. Germline loops: CDR1 LNHDA, CDR2 SQIVND (reference sequence). CDR3 DNA sequence: TGTGCCAGTAGTATCCCTAGCGGGGGATACAATGAGCAGTTCTTC. Amino acid sequence: CASSIPSGGYNEQFF.

This sequence joins TRBV29-1 and TRBJ1-1; tentatively, D is TRBD1 (5 bases). The CDR3 is 13 amino acids. CDR1 is SQVTM, CDR2 ANQGSEA, per germline. The V end lost 6 bases, the J end lost 0 bases, and 11 bases lay between the germline ends. The CDR3 nucleotides are TGCAGCGTCGGACACTCCATGAACACTGAAGCTTTCTTT. It translates to CSVGHSMNTEAFF.

The gene calls are TRBV27 and TRBJ2-1; the D is unclear. The CDR3 loop spans 15 amino acids. Germline V gene sequence: CDR1 MNHEY, CDR2 SMNVEV (reference sequence). V gave up 4 bases and J gave up 4 bases, with 14 bases separating them. CDR3 bases: TGTGCCAGCAGTTCCGGATCTCGCTATTACAATGAGCAGTTCTTC. Translating gives CASSSGSRYYNEQFF.

The V and J genes are TRBV5-6 and TRBJ1-2; the D is unclear. CDR3 size: 15 residues. Per germline, CDR1 SGHDT and CDR2 YYEEEE. Trimming left V 5 bases short and J 7 bases short, with 21 bases between. CDR3 coding DNA: TGTGCCAGCAGGTCAACCGAGCGGGGAATCGGTGGCTACACCTTC. This encodes CASRSTERGIGGYTF.

The genes are TRBV6-5 and TRBJ1-1; TRBD1 is a possible D gene (6 bases). The length of the CDR3 is 16 residues. The germline V gene encodes CDR1 MNHEY and CDR2 SVGAGI. Trimming shortened V by 4 bases and J by 5 bases, and 20 bases separated the two germline ends. CDR3 in DNA: TGTGCCAGCAGTTCCGGATGGGGGGGCGCCCAGACTGAAGCTTTCTTT. It yields the protein CASSSGWGGAQTEAFF.

The chain couples TRBV3-1 (or the pseudogene TRBV3-2) to TRBJ1-5, with TRBD1 matching over 8 bases. J was trimmed by 5 bases and V by 5 bases; bases with no gene match: 5. The germline CDR1 and CDR2 sequences are LGHDT and YNNKEL (reference sequence). This CDR3 comprises 14 residues. This CDR3 is CASSYGTGDQPQHF. The CDR3 nucleotides read TGTGCCAGCAGCTACGGGACAGGAGATCAGCCCCAGCATTTT.

V is TRBV5-1 and J is TRBJ1-1; D ambiguous. CDR1 is SGHRS and CDR2 is YFSETQ in the germline V gene. V was clipped by 0 bases and J by 1 base, with 10 bases between them. The CDR3 loop spans 15 amino acids. CDR3 sequence: CASSLGVGRNTEAFF. CDR3 sequence (DNA): TGCGCCAGCAGCTTGGGGGTGGGTCGGAACACTGAAGCTTTCTTT.

As concerns this clone: The sample holds other DNA sequences that translate to the same CDR3. The chain employs TRBV6-5 and TRBJ1-1, with a possible D match to TRBD1 (5 bases). CDR1 is MNHEY and CDR2 is SVGAGI in the germline V gene. The CDR3 has 13 amino acids. Trimming pared 0 bases from V and 5 bases from J, leaving 7 bases between. The CDR3 loop is CASSYSRGTEAFF. In nucleotides, the CDR3 is TGTGCCAGCAGTTACTCCCGGGGGACTGAAGCTTTCTTT.

There are a few counts of this clone. The chain combines TRBV27 with TRBJ1-1; no firm D call. Trimming removed 3 bases at V and 0 bases at J, with 5 bases between. The CDR3 runs 13 residues. Germline CDR1 is MNHEY and CDR2 is SMNVEV (reference sequence). CDR3 residues: CASSFALNTEAFF. The CDR3 nucleotides are TGTGCCAGCAGTTTTGCGTTGAACACTGAAGCTTTCTTT.

Points on this clone: The same CDR3 can be traced to other DNA sequences in this sample. The chain couples TRBV6-2 or TRBV6-3 to TRBJ1-2; D gene uncertain. V lost 0 bases and J lost 4, with 3 bases in between. CDR1 MNHEY and CDR2 SVGEGT come from the germline V gene. The CDR3 length is 12 residues. The CDR3 DNA sequence: TGTGCCAGCAGTTACTCTGGCTATGGCTACACCTTC. Translating gives CASSYSGYGYTF.

The chain recombines TRBV6-6 with TRBJ2-1; 7 nucleotides match TRBD2. Germline V gene sequence: CDR1 MNHNY, CDR2 SVGAGI (reference sequence). Trimming cost V 4 bases and J 5 bases; bases outside gene matches: 11. The CDR3 covers 16 residues. Written as DNA, the CDR3 is TGTGCCAGCAGTTCCCCTCATAGCGGGCTTAACAATGAGCAGTTCTTC. It yields the protein CASSSPHSGLNNEQFF.

This chain joins TRBV9 and TRBJ1-6, with 8 positions matching TRBD1. CDR1 is SGDLS and CDR2 is YYNGEE in the germline V gene. Trimming removed 0 bases from V and 5 bases from J; junction bases left unmatched: 4. The CDR3 consists of 16 residues. The CDR3 is CASSVGYRGNNSPLHF. DNA of the CDR3: TGTGCCAGCAGCGTAGGTTACAGGGGGAATAATTCACCCCTCCACTTT.

The rearrangement links TRBV29-1 to TRBJ1-5; 7 bases match TRBD1. CDR1 and CDR2 (germline): SQVTM, ANQGSEA. This CDR3 has 14 amino acids. V shed 6 bases and J 5 bases; nucleotides not matched to a gene: 10. Here the CDR3 reads CSVVQGRGDQPQHF. The CDR3 DNA reads TGCAGCGTAGTACAGGGGAGGGGGGATCAGCCCCAGCATTTT.

This clone came up once. The rearrangement links TRBV18 to TRBJ2-5, with TRBD2 matching over 9 bases. The germline gives CDR1 KGHSH, CDR2 LQKENI. The V and J ends lost 6 bases and 5 bases, in that order; junction bases with no gene match: 22. This CDR3 region has 19 residues. The CDR3 here is CASSPRPWSGSGGLETQYF. CDR3 DNA sequence: TGTGCCAGCTCGCCTCGACCCTGGAGTGGTAGCGGGGGTTTGGAGACCCAGTACTTC.

The genes are TRBV5-1 and TRBJ1-4; no firm D call. CDR3 size: 15 residues. V was shortened by 0 bases and J by 0 bases, with 6 bases between the two germline ends. Germline assignment: CDR1 SGHRS and CDR2 YFSETQ. Written as DNA, the CDR3 is TGCGCCAGCAGCTTGGCAACATCAACTAATGAAAAACTGTTTTTT. This translates into CASSLATSTNEKLFF.

The rearrangement joins TRBV21-1 to TRBJ2-5; the table's D call TRBD2 went unverified against the DNA. TRBV21-1 is a pseudogene locus. CDR3 length: 14 amino acids. CDR3 DNA sequence: TGTGCCAGCAGCAAAGCAGGTCGGGAAGAGACCCAGTACTTC. Its translation is CASSKAGREETQYF.

V usage is TRBV4-2 and J usage is TRBJ1-1, with 8 bases aligning to TRBD1. The junction had 20 bases not matched to a gene; V was cut back by 4 bases and J by 1 base. This CDR3 has 20 residues. Germline loops: CDR1 LGHNA, CDR2 YNFKEQ. The CDR3, as DNA: TGTGCCAGCAGCCCATCTGCCCCTCTGACAGGGGTTCTTTGGAACACTGAAGCTTTCTTT. Translating it yields CASSPSAPLTGVLWNTEAFF.

The V call is TRBV29-1, the J call TRBJ1-1; D uncertain. Germline V gene data show CDR1 as SQVTM and CDR2 as ANQGSEA. The CDR3 has 13 residues. Trimming cost V 2 bases and J 1 base, with 8 bases left between them. This CDR3 reads CSVESPQNTEAFF. The CDR3 nucleotides read TGCAGCGTTGAATCCCCACAGAACACTGAAGCTTTCTTT.

The CDR3 here is CASSPQGAGELFF. CDR3 bases: TGTGCCAGCTCACCCCAGGGGGCCGGGGAGCTGTTTTTT. This rearrangement joins TRBV18 to TRBJ2-2; TRBD1 aligns across 7 bases. J was trimmed by 6 bases and V by 3 bases; bases with no gene match: 1. This CDR3 has 13 residues. Germline values: CDR1 KGHSH, CDR2 LQKENI.

The V gene is TRBV5-1, the J gene TRBJ1-4; no definite D call. Germline V gene lookup returns CDR1 SGHRS and CDR2 YFSETQ. This CDR3 spans 15 amino acids. Trimming removed 0 bases at V and 0 bases at J, with 6 bases between. The CDR3 loop is CASSLDGATNEKLFF. The CDR3 DNA reads as TGCGCCAGCAGCTTGGACGGTGCAACTAATGAAAAACTGTTTTTT.

This clone was counted a few times. The rearrangement joins TRBV20-1 to TRBJ1-4; D is perhaps TRBD1 (5 bases). The V end lost 3 bases, the J end lost 8 bases, and 16 bases lay between the germline ends. The CDR3 length is 14 residues. Per germline, CDR1 DFQATT and CDR2 SNEGSKA (reference sequence). CDR3 in amino acids: CSASQVRGEEKLFF. As DNA, the CDR3 is TGCAGTGCTAGTCAGGTCCGGGGGGAGGAAAAACTGTTTTTT.

Only a few counts were recorded for this clone. Its ends do not fully match the called genes, so a read error is possible. The chain links TRBV7-7 to TRBJ2-5; D not resolved. Germline values: CDR1 SSHAT, CDR2 FNYEAQ (reference sequence). This CDR3 region has 13 residues. The CDR3 sequence is CASSFGGQETQYF. The CDR3 DNA reads TGTGCTAGCAGCTTCGGCGGTCAAGAGACCCAGTACTTC.

This clone appeared many times. The genes are TRBV2 and TRBJ2-1; TRBD1 might be the D (5 bases). Looked up from germline, CDR1 is SNHLY and CDR2 is FYNNEI. This CDR3 contains 13 residues. V lost 6 bases and J lost 0, with 6 bases in between. The CDR3 loop is CASRTVSYNEQFF. In nucleotides, the CDR3 is TGTGCCAGCAGGACAGTCTCCTACAATGAGCAGTTCTTC.